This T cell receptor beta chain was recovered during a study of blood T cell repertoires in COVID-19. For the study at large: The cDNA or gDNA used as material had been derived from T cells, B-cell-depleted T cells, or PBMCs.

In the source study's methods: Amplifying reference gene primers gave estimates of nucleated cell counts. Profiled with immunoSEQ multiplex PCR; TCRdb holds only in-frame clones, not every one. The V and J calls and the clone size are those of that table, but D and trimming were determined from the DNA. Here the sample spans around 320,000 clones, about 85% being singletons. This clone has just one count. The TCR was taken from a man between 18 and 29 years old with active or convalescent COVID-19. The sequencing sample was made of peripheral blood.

CDR3 sequence reads: CASSYSSVNEQFF. The DNA of the CDR3 is TGTGCCAGCAGTTACTCTTCTGTCAATGAGCAGTTCTTC. The chain recombines TRBV6-2 or TRBV6-3 with TRBJ2-1; D not resolved. Trimming shortened V by 0 bases and J by 6 bases, and 6 bases separated the two germline ends. CDR1 and CDR2 from the germline V gene are MNHEY and SVGEGT. The CDR3 length is 13 residues.